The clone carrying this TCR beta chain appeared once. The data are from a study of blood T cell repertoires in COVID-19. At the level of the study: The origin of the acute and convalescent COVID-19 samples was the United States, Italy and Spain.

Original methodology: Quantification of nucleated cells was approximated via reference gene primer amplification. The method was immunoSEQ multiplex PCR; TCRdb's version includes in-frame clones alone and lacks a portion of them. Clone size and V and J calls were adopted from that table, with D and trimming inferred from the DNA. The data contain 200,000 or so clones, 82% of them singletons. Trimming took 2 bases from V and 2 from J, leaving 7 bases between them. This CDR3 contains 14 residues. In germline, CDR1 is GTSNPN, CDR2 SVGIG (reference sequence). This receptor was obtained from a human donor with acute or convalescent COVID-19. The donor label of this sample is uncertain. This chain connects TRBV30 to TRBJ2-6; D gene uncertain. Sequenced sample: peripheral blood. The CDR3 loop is CAWSLRTGANVLTF. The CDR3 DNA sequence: TGTGCCTGGAGTCTCAGGACTGGGGCCAACGTCCTGACTTTC.